Each of the 26 T cell receptor beta chains below was sequenced from the same sample in a study of cytomegalovirus exposure and HLA in healthy donors. 13 Jbeta primers and 60 Vbeta primers were used for the PCR. Assay: immunoSEQ multiplex PCR; the TCRdb copy retains only in-frame clones and omits some. This table holds roughly 150,000 clones, roughly three quarters found once. The material sequenced was PBMCs. The source is a woman in her thirties or forties in good health and CMV-seronegative.

A word on this clone: The junction shows a germline mismatch at one end, possibly a read error. The chain employs TRBV27 and TRBJ1-5, with TRBD1 matching 7 bases. There are 15 residues in the CDR3. Germline assignment: CDR1 MNHEY and CDR2 SMNVEV (reference sequence). The CDR3 coding sequence is TGTGCCAACAGTCCGACCAACAGGGGTGCTCAGCCCCAGCATTTT. Its translation is CANSPTNRGAQPQHF.

In DNA, the CDR3 is TGTGCCAGCAGAGGGTCGGACAGTCAGTACTTC. It is translated as CASRGSDSQYF. This chain links TRBV7-2 with TRBJ2-4; D possibly corresponds to TRBD1 (6 bases). The ends were cut back, 6 bases at V and 12 bases at J, with 12 bases in the middle. Germline assignment: CDR1 SGHTA and CDR2 FQGNSA. The CDR3 contains 11 residues.

Concerning this clone: An end of the junction does not agree with germline; a read error may underlie this. The CDR3 spells CASSGGQKETATGRF. The CDR3 DNA is TGCGCCAGCAGTGGCGGACAAAAAGAGACAGCCACGGGGAGGTTC. This chain joins TRBV10-1 and TRBJ2-7; perhaps TRBD2 as D (6 bases). Germline CDR1 is WNHNN and CDR2 is SYGVQD (reference sequence). The CDR3 covers 15 residues.

The chain employs TRBV10-2 and TRBJ2-3, with TRBD2 matching over 7 bases. After removal of 6 bases from V and 1 base from J, the junction contained 7 bases not matched to a gene. The CDR3 loop spans 15 amino acids. Looked up from germline, CDR1 is WSHSY and CDR2 is SAAADI. The CDR3 DNA follows: TGCGCCAGCAGCGATCTAGCGGCGGGCACAGATACGCAGTATTTT. This translates into CASSDLAAGTDTQYF.

The V call is TRBV4-3, the J call TRBJ2-2, with D tentatively TRBD2 (5 bases). Germline assignment: CDR1 LGHNA and CDR2 YSLEER. The V end lost 3 bases, the J end lost 0 bases, and 11 bases lay between the germline ends. This CDR3 contains 16 residues. The CDR3, as DNA: TGCGCCAGCAGCCAGGACTCTACTTCGAACACCGGGGAGCTGTTTTTT. This gives the protein CASSQDSTSNTGELFF.

The chain uses TRBV9 and TRBJ1-1, with 10 bases identical to TRBD1. The trim removed 4 bases at V and 7 bases at J, leaving 7 bases unmatched. The germline V gene has CDR1 SGDLS and CDR2 YYNGEE. This CDR3 comprises 14 residues. CDR3 amino acids: CASSPSTGGLEAFF. The CDR3 bases are TGTGCCAGCAGCCCCTCGACAGGGGGCCTTGAAGCTTTCTTT.

The genes are TRBV7-2 and TRBJ2-1; D unresolved. The germline V and J ends were trimmed by 1 base and 8 bases, with 12 bases remaining between them. Per the germline V gene, CDR1 is SGHTA and CDR2 is FQGNSA. The CDR3 runs 14 residues. The CDR3 spells CASSLVVGSYEQFF. CDR3 bases: TGTGCCAGCAGCTTAGTCGTGGGCAGTTATGAGCAGTTCTTC.

The genes are TRBV18 and TRBJ2-7; D is possibly TRBD2 (5 bases). This CDR3 comprises 15 residues. The germline CDR1 and CDR2 sequences are KGHSH and LQKENI. Trimming removed 6 bases at V and 6 bases at J, with 21 bases between. The CDR3: CASSPSGSVPGEQYF. CDR3 coding DNA: TGTGCCAGCTCCCCATCGGGGTCCGTCCCGGGCGAGCAGTACTTC.

This clone was seen a few times. The chain combines TRBV13 with TRBJ2-3, with a weak D call TRBD2 (5 bases). CDR1 and CDR2 (germline): PRHDT, FYEKMQ (reference sequence). V was clipped by 5 bases and J by 6 bases, with 21 bases between them. The CDR3 is 16 amino acids. CDR3 DNA sequence: TGTGCCAGCAGCCAACCCGGGGTAGTAGGACCGGATACGCAGTATTTT. It encodes CASSQPGVVGPDTQYF.

J is TRBJ1-4 and V is TRBV28; a weak D match, TRBD1 (5 bases). Germline V CDR1 and CDR2: MDHEN, SYDVKM. The CDR3 covers 14 residues. V lost 7 bases and J 5 bases, leaving 14 bases between the germline ends. Here the CDR3 DNA reads TGTGCCAGCACCCGGCCAAAGGGGAATGAAAAACTGTTTTTT. This translates into CASTRPKGNEKLFF.

This clone was seen only once. The chain combines TRBV19 with TRBJ1-1, with 7 bases that match TRBD1. CDR1 and CDR2 from the germline V gene are LNHDA and SQIVND (reference sequence). The CDR3 is 15 amino acids. J gave up 0 bases and V 10 bases, and 11 bases lay outside the gene matches. CDR3 DNA: TGTGCCACCAAGACAGGGATCAACATGAACACTGAAGCTTTCTTT. It yields the protein CATKTGINMNTEAFF.

J is TRBJ2-1 and V is TRBV7-9; tentative D call: TRBD2 (5 bases). CDR3 length equals 16 residues. Trimming left V 5 bases short and J 6 bases short, with 20 bases between. CDR1 SEHNR and CDR2 FQNEAQ come from the germline V gene (reference sequence). CDR3 sequence reads: CASSQPTQGRGNEQFF. CDR3 DNA sequence: TGTGCCAGCAGCCAGCCAACTCAAGGACGGGGCAATGAGCAGTTCTTC.

J is TRBJ2-7 and V is TRBV6-5, with 10 bases lining up with TRBD1. Germline V lookup: CDR1 MNHEY, CDR2 SVGAGI. V lost 2 bases and J lost 6; bases outside the gene matches: 4. The CDR3 runs 14 residues. CDR3 in amino acids: CASSYTRDRGEQYF. CDR3 DNA sequence: TGTGCCAGCAGTTACACCCGGGACAGGGGCGAGCAGTACTTC.

The rearrangement joins TRBV19 to TRBJ1-5; D is unclear. This CDR3 is built from 14 residues. Germline lookup yields CDR1 LNHDA and CDR2 SQIVND (reference sequence). V lost 6 bases, J lost 0 bases, and 9 bases lay in between. The CDR3 nucleotides are TGTGCCAGTAGAGCAGGCCTTAGCAATCAGCCCCAGCATTTT. This encodes CASRAGLSNQPQHF.

The chain couples TRBV27 to TRBJ2-5, with no clear D. Germline CDR1 MNHEY, CDR2 SMNVEV (reference sequence). Trimming took off 5 bases at V and 0 bases at J, with 7 bases between the two ends. The length of the CDR3 is 13 residues. CDR3 region: CASSPQYQETQYF. CDR3 bases: TGTGCCAGCAGTCCACAGTACCAAGAGACCCAGTACTTC.

V and J are TRBV29-1 and TRBJ1-5; D is unresolved. The CDR3 covers 15 residues. Germline lookup yields CDR1 SQVTM and CDR2 ANQGSEA. V shed 6 bases and J shed 6 bases, with 21 bases lying between them. The CDR3 spells CSVTYTGWDFQPQHF. CDR3 DNA: TGCAGCGTGACATACACGGGATGGGATTTTCAGCCCCAGCATTTT.

This chain links TRBV7-2 with TRBJ1-1, with D possibly matching TRBD1 (5 bases). Trimming took 1 base from V and 5 from J, leaving 14 bases between them. Germline V gene lookup returns CDR1 SGHTA and CDR2 FQGNSA. CDR3 length: 15 residues. The CDR3 region is CASSLEGPAGTEAFF. The CDR3 bases are TGTGCCAGCAGCTTAGAAGGGCCCGCAGGGACTGAAGCTTTCTTT.

The chain combines TRBV23-1 with TRBJ1-2, with D possibly TRBD1 on 6 matching bases. TRBV23-1 is recorded as an ORF, its role being uncertain. V was pared by 6 bases and J by 0 bases, with 11 bases between. The CDR3 length is 14 residues. In nucleotides, the CDR3 is TGCGCCAGCAGCCCCCGGACAGCTAACTATGGCTACACCTTC. Translation: CASSPRTANYGYTF.

The CDR3 region has the DNA TGTGCCAGTAGTAACGGGGGGAGCTCCTACAATGAGCAGTTCTTC. It specifies CASSNGGSSYNEQFF. This chain uses TRBV19 with TRBJ2-1, with 7 bases identical to TRBD2. CDR1 is LNHDA and CDR2 is SQIVND in the germline V gene (reference sequence). The ends lost 4 bases at V and 0 bases at J; junction bases unmatched: 3. The CDR3 is 15 amino acids.

The rearrangement uses TRBV7-6 and TRBJ2-3; TRBD2 aligns across 9 bases. Germline trimming cut 2 bases from V and 1 base from J; bases unmatched to any gene: 7. Germline V gene lookup returns CDR1 SGHVS and CDR2 FNYEAQ. The CDR3 loop spans 17 amino acids. In DNA form, the CDR3 reads TGTGCCAGCAGCTTACGGCGGGAGGGCCGGGGCACAGATACGCAGTATTTT. It codes for CASSLRREGRGTDTQYF. Drawing the rest from reference TRBV7-6 and TRBJ2-3, the complete variable domain is GAGVSQSPRYKVTKRGQDVALRCDPISGHVSLYWYRQALGQGPEFLTYFNYEAQQDKSGLPNDRFSAERPEGSISTLTIQRTEQRDSAMYRCASSLRREGRGTDTQYFGPGTRLTVL.

The gene calls are TRBV10-3 and TRBJ2-5; TRBD2 aligns across 9 bases. Per germline, CDR1 ENHRY and CDR2 SYGVKD. The V segment lost 4 bases and the J segment 5 bases; nucleotides outside the gene matches: 14. The CDR3 extends over 17 amino acids. CDR3 protein: CAISGGYSGRGQETQYF. The DNA of the CDR3 is TGTGCCATCAGTGGGGGTTATAGCGGGAGAGGTCAGGAGACCCAGTACTTC.

V and J are TRBV7-9 and TRBJ1-5, with D tentatively TRBD1 (5 bases). This CDR3 region has 14 residues. The V gene's germline CDR1 is SEHNR and CDR2 FQNEAQ (reference sequence). Trimming removed 5 bases at V and 3 bases at J, with 11 bases between. The CDR3 protein is CASSLPGLNQPQHF. The CDR3 region has the DNA TGTGCCAGCAGCCTACCGGGACTCAATCAGCCCCAGCATTTT.

This chain links TRBV4-3 with TRBJ1-1; TRBD1 might be the D (5 bases). V was trimmed by 0 bases and J by 11 bases, leaving 13 bases between them. Germline CDR1 LGHNA, CDR2 YSLEER. The length of the CDR3 is 13 residues. The CDR3: CASSQDVSGRAFF. The CDR3, as DNA: TGCGCCAGCAGCCAAGACGTCTCAGGGAGGGCTTTCTTT.

The chain employs TRBV7-6 and TRBJ2-7; TRBD1 agrees at 7 bases. CDR3 size: 15 residues. Germline CDR1 and CDR2: SGHVS and FNYEAQ. V dropped 5 bases and J dropped 2; count of bases not matched to a gene: 9. The DNA of the CDR3 is TGTGCCAGCAGCCCCCGGGACAGAATTACCTACGAGCAGTACTTC. Translation gives CASSPRDRITYEQYF.

This clone was picked up a small number of times. The chain couples TRBV14 to TRBJ2-1, with TRBD2 identical over 10 bases. CDR3 size: 17 residues. Germline lookup yields CDR1 SGHDN and CDR2 FVKESK. Trimming at V came to 4 bases and at J to 7 bases, leaving 13 bases not matched to a gene. CDR3 sequence: CASSPLLAGFLANEQFF. The CDR3 nucleotides are TGTGCCAGCAGCCCTCTACTAGCGGGATTCCTTGCGAATGAGCAGTTCTTC.

In this sample, this clone turned up once. The V gene is TRBV6-4, the J gene TRBJ1-1; TRBD1 might be the D (5 bases). Looked up from germline, CDR1 is MRHNA and CDR2 is SNTAGT. Trimming took off 6 bases at V and 3 bases at J, with 20 bases between the two ends. The CDR3 is 16 residues long. CDR3 sequence reads: CASRRGGGGEDTEAFF. CDR3 coding DNA: TGTGCCAGCAGGCGGGGTGGCGGGGGGGAGGACACTGAAGCTTTCTTT.